Below are 10 T cell receptor beta chains sequenced from a single sample in a study of regulatory T cells in long-lasting Graves disease. Combining iRepertoire HTBI primers with Arm-PCR of CDR3 regions, the authors built TCR beta libraries. MiXCR was run by TCRdb on the multiplex PCR reads, yielding one entry per CDR3 protein. The sample includes about 240,000 distinct CDR3 sequences, about 19% seen only once; the top ten take roughly 13%. Time point indicated: newly diagnosed GD, antithyroid drugs for less than 3 months. From PBMCs, RNA was extracted and then used to make the TCR library. Material: peripheral blood mononuclear cells (PBMCs), obtained at new diagnosis, from a patient treated with antithyroid drugs. Source of these receptors: a female donor with Graves disease.

The chain employs TRBV9 and TRBJ2-7, with D uncertain. The CDR3 loop spans 14 amino acids. CDR1 and CDR2 (germline): SGDLS, YYNGEE. Trimming removed 1 base from V and 3 bases from J, with 11 bases in between. DNA for the CDR3: TGTGCCAGCAGCGTATCAAGCGTGAGCTACGAGCAGTACTTC. The encoded protein is CASSVSSVSYEQYF.

This clonotype was counted between two and nine times. The V gene is TRBV7-2, the J gene TRBJ1-4, with 11 bases fitting TRBD1. The V segment lost 1 base and the J segment 0 bases; nucleotides outside the gene matches: 7. Per germline, CDR1 SGHTA and CDR2 FQGNSA. This CDR3 is 19 amino acids long. The chain's CDR3 is CASSLVGPGQGATNEKLFF. The CDR3 DNA reads TGTGCCAGCAGCTTAGTAGGACCGGGACAGGGGGCAACTAATGAAAAACTGTTTTTT.

This clonotype was detected ten times or more. The rearrangement uses TRBV5-4 and TRBJ2-2, with D maybe TRBD1 (6 bases). With 5 bases removed from V and 1 base from J, the gap between germline ends came to 12 bases. The CDR3 runs to 15 residues. Germline-derived CDR1 and CDR2 are SGHNT and YYREEE (reference sequence). The CDR3 here is CASSHRDENTGELFF. The CDR3 DNA reads as TGTGCCAGCAGTCACAGGGATGAGAACACCGGGGAGCTGTTTTTT.

This clonotype was found many times. The chain links TRBV27 to TRBJ2-2, with TRBD2 matching over 9 bases. From germline, CDR1 is MNHEY and CDR2 SMNVEV (reference sequence). There are 13 residues in the CDR3. V was pared by 4 bases and J by 6 bases, with 0 bases of the junction left unmatched. The CDR3 DNA reads as TGTGCCAGCAGTTCTAGCGGGGCCGGGGAGCTGTTTTTT. Translation: CASSSSGAGELFF.

The chain links TRBV11-2 to TRBJ1-2; D unclear. Between the trimmed V and J ends, which lost 1 base and 8 bases, there was a span of 17 bases. The germline V gene has CDR1 SGHAT and CDR2 FQNNGV. CDR3 length: 15 amino acids. The CDR3 loop reads CASSLGASGRGGYTF. For the CDR3, the DNA is TGTGCCAGCAGCTTAGGGGCTAGCGGACGTGGCGGCTACACCTTC. Full variable domain (rest looked up from reference TRBV11-2 and TRBJ1-2): EAGVAQSPRYKIIEKRQSVAFWCNPISGHATLYWYQQILGQGPKLLIQFQNNGVVDDSQLPKDRFSAERLKGVDSTLKIQPAKLEDSAVYLCASSLGASGRGGYTFGSGTRLTVV.

The table lists this clonotype with many counts. The genes are TRBV20-1 and TRBJ1-5; D perhaps matches TRBD1 (5 bases). Germline-derived CDR1 and CDR2 are DFQATT and SNEGSKA (reference sequence). Trimming cost V 7 bases and J 1 base, with 17 bases left between them. The CDR3 totals 15 residues. CDR3 DNA: TGCAGTGTCAGGGTAACTGGGGCGAGCAATCAGCCCCAGCATTTT. Translated, it gives CSVRVTGASNQPQHF.

This clonotype was seen ten or more times. The chain recombines TRBV7-9 with TRBJ2-5, with D possibly TRBD1 on 5 matching bases. V gave up 4 bases and J gave up 5 bases, with 14 bases separating them. This CDR3 contains 14 residues. Germline V CDR1 and CDR2: SEHNR, FQNEAQ (reference sequence). As DNA, the CDR3 is TGTGCCAGCAGCTCGGACGGACACGTGGAGACCCAGTACTTC. Its translation is CASSSDGHVETQYF.

This clonotype came up many times. This chain links TRBV11-3 with TRBJ2-1, with 7 bases identical to TRBD2. Losses at the gene ends were 2 bases for V and 10 bases for J; bases not matched to a gene: 2. The CDR3 loop spans 12 amino acids. Per germline, CDR1 SGHNT and CDR2 YENEEA. This chain's CDR3 is CASSLRRGEQFF. The CDR3 nucleotides are TGTGCCAGCAGCTTACGGCGGGGGGAGCAGTTCTTC.

Many counts were recorded for this clonotype. This rearrangement joins TRBV4-1 to TRBJ2-5, with TRBD2 matching over 7 bases. V lost 1 base and J lost 5; bases outside the gene matches: 4. This CDR3 region has 14 residues. Germline assignment: CDR1 MGHRA and CDR2 YSYEKL. As DNA, the CDR3 is TGCGCCAGCAGCCAAGCGGGAGGCCGGGAGACCCAGTACTTC. This encodes CASSQAGGRETQYF.

Turning to this clonotype: This sequence may be a read error, since a much larger clone differs from it by one base. This chain connects TRBV19 to TRBJ2-3; D tentatively reads TRBD1 or TRBD2 (6 bases each). The CDR3 is 15 amino acids. Germline CDR1 and CDR2: LNHDA and SQIVND (reference sequence). The CDR3 sequence: CASSIDATTVGGLDF. The CDR3 nucleotides read TGTGCCAGTAGTATAGATGCGACCACAGTCGGGGGCTTGGATTTT. Variable domain in full (rest from reference TRBV19 and TRBJ2-3): DGGITQSPKYLFRKEGQNVTLSCEQNLNHDAMYWYRQDPGQGLRLIYYSQIVNDFQKGDIAEGYSVSREKKESFPLTVTSAQKNPTAFYLCASSIDATTVGGLDFGPGTRLTVL.